The entry below gives a single T cell receptor (beta chain) sequence along with its context. TCRdb's table, derived via immunoSEQ multiplex PCR, lists solely in-frame clones and lacks some. The data contain about 210,000 clones, less than 85% of them singletons. These data originate in a study of blood T cell repertoires in COVID-19. CDR3 size: 15 residues. The germline CDR1 and CDR2 sequences are SGHTA and FQGTGA. Trimming took 8 bases from V and 1 from J, leaving 14 bases between them. This clonotype originated in an elderly woman with COVID-19, enrolled during active disease. This rearrangement joins TRBV7-3 to TRBJ2-2; tentatively, D is TRBD1 (6 bases). Sequencing was done on a sample of peripheral blood. CDR3: CASGQGRGNTGELFF. DNA of the CDR3: TGTGCCAGCGGGCAGGGGCGCGGGAACACCGGGGAGCTGTTTTTT.